This TCR beta chain originates from a study of blood T cell repertoires in COVID-19. Study as a whole: Spain, Italy and the United States supplied samples that represented acute and convalescent COVID-19. PBMCs, B-cell-depleted T cells, or T cells provided the cDNA or gDNA that made up the material.

Authors' processing steps: Nucleated cell counts were estimated from reference gene primer amplification. Data came from immunoSEQ multiplex PCR; TCRdb stores just in-frame clones and leaves some out. D and trimming come from the DNA, and the V and J calls and clone size come from that table. The data contain about 260,000 clones, less than 90% of them seen just once; the ten biggest clones take up around 4%. V was cut by 5 bases and J by 0 bases, with 7 bases left in between. CDR3 length: 14 residues. In germline, CDR1 is SGHVS, CDR2 FNYEAQ. This TCR came from a man in his sixties with acute or convalescent COVID-19. V usage is TRBV7-6 and J usage is TRBJ1-4; D not resolved. Sequencing was carried out using peripheral blood. CDR3 coding DNA: TGTGCCAGCAGCCTGACACCAACTAATGAAAAACTGTTTTTT. Translation: CASSLTPTNEKLFF.